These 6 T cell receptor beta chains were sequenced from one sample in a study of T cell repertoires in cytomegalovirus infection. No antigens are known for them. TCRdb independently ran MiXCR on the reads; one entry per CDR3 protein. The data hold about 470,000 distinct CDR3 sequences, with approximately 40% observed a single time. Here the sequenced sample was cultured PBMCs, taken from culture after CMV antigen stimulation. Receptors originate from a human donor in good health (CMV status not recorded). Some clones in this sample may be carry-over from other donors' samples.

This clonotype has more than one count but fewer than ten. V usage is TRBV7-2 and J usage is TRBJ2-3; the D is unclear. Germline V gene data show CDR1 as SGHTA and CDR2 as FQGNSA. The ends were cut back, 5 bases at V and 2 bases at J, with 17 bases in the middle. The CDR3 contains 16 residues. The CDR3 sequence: CASSPYEGVLTDTQYF. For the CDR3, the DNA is TGTGCCAGCAGCCCATATGAAGGAGTACTCACAGATACGCAGTATTTT.

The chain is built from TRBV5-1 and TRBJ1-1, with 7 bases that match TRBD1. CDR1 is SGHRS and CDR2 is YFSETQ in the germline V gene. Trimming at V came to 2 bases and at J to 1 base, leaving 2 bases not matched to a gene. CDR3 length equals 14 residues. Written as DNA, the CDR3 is TGCGCCAGCAGCTTTTACAGGGGGAACACTGAAGCTTTCTTT. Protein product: CASSFYRGNTEAFF. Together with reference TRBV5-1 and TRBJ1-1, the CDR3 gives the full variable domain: KAGVTQTPRYLIKTRGQQVTLSCSPISGHRSVSWYQQTPGQGLQFLFEYFSETQRNKGNFPGRFSGRQFSNSRSEMNVSTLELGDSALYLCASSFYRGNTEAFFGQGTRLTVV.

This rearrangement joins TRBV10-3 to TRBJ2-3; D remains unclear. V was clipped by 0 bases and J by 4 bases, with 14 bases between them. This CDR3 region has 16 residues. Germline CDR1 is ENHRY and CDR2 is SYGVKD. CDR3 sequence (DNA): TGTGCCATCAGTGAGTCGACAAAAGGCCTCTCAGATACGCAGTATTTT. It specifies CAISESTKGLSDTQYF.

The CDR3 DNA reads as TGTGCCAGCAGCTTAGAAGCGGGAGGTGGAGAGGCAGATACGCAGTATTTT. This encodes CASSLEAGGGEADTQYF. The chain employs TRBV5-6 and TRBJ2-3, with TRBD2 matching over 9 bases. The CDR3 consists of 17 residues. Germline V lookup: CDR1 SGHDT, CDR2 YYEEEE. V shed 2 bases, J shed 4 bases, and the junction held 11 bases outside the gene matches.

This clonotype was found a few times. In nucleotides, the CDR3 is TGTGCCAGCAGCTTAAAGGGACTAGCGGGACCCACACAAGGCGGGGAGCTGTTTTTT. Translation gives CASSLKGLAGPTQGGELFF. The rearrangement uses TRBV7-6 and TRBJ2-2; 13 nucleotides agree with TRBD2. Germline-derived CDR1 and CDR2 are SGHVS and FNYEAQ. The CDR3 is 19 amino acids. V trimming: 2 bases; J trimming: 7 bases; junction bases outside the gene matches: 13.

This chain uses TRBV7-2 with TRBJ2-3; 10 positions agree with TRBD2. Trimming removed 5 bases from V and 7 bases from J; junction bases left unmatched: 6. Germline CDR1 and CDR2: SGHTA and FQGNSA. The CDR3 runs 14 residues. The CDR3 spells CASSVSGGRNTQYF. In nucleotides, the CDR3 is TGTGCCAGCAGCGTTAGCGGGGGGCGGAATACGCAGTATTTT.